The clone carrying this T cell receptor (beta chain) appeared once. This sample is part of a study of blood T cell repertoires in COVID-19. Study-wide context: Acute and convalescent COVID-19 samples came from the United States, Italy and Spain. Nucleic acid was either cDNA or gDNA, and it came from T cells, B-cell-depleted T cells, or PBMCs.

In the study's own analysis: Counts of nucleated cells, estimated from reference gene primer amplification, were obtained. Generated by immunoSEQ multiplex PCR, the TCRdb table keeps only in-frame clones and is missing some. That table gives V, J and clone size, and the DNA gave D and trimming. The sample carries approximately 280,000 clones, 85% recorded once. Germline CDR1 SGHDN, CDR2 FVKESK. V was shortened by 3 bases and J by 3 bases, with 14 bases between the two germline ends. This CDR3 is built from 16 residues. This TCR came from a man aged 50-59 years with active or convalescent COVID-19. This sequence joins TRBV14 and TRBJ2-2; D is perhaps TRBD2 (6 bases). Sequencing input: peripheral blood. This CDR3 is CASSHGGYLDTGELFF. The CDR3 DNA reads TGTGCCAGCAGCCACGGGGGTTACCTCGACACCGGGGAGCTGTTTTTT.